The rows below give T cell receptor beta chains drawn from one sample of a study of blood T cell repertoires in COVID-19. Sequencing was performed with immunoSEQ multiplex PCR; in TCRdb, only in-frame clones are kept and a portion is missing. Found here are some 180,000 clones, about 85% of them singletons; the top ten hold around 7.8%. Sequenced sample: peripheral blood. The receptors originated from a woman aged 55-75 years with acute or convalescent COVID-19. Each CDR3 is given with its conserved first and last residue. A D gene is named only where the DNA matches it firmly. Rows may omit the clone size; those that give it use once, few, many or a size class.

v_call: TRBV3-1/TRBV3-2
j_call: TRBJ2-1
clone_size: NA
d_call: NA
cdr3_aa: CASSQGVGAPYNEQFF
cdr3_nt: TGTGCCAGCAGCCAAGGTGTGGGGGCGCCCTACAATGAGCAGTTCTTC

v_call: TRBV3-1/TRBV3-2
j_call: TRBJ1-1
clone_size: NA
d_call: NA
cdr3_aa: CASSLGVPAVAFF
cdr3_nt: TGTGCCAGCAGCCTGGGAGTCCCGGCGGTTGCTTTCTTT

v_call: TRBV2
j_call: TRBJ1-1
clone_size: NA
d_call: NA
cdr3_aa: CASSEGALNTEAFF
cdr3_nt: TGTGCCAGCAGTGAGGGGGCGTTGAACACTGAAGCTTTCTTT

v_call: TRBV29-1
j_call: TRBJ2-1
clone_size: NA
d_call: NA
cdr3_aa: CSVANNEQFF
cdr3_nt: TGCAGCGTTGCCAATAATGAGCAGTTCTTC

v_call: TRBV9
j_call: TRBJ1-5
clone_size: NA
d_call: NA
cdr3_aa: CASSGPSGSQHF
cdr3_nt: TGTGCCAGCAGCGGCCCCTCCGGGTCCCAGCATTTT

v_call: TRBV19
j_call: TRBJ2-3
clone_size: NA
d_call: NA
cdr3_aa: CASSPGPAGSTDTQYF
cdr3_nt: TGTGCCAGTAGTCCAGGCCCAGCAGGAAGCACAGATACGCAGTATTTT

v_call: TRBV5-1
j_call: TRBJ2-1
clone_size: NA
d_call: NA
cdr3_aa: CASSEAAGGFRYNEQFF
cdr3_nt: TGCGCCAGCAGCGAAGCGGCTGGCGGATTTCGCTACAATGAGCAGTTCTTC

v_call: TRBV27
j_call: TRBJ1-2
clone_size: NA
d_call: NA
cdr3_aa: CASSLSLIDYGYTF
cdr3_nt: TGTGCCAGCAGTTTATCTTTAATTGACTATGGCTACACCTTC

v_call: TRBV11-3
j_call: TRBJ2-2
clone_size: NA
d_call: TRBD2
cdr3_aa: CASSLTSGRAGTGELFF
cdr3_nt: TGTGCCAGCAGCTTGACTAGCGGGAGGGCCGGGACCGGGGAGCTGTTTTTT

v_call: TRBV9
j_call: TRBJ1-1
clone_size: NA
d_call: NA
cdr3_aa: CASTEGANTEAFF
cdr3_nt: TGTGCCAGCACCGAAGGGGCGAACACTGAAGCTTTCTTT

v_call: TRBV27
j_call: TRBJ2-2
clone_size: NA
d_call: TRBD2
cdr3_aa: CASTKRAGGFPGELFF
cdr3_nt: TGTGCCAGCACCAAGAGAGCGGGAGGTTTCCCCGGGGAGCTGTTTTTT

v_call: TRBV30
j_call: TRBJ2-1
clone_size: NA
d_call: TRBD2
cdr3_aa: CAWSVLGRPSGRGRRFYNEQFF
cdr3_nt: TGTGCCTGGAGTGTATTGGGTCGTCCTAGCGGGAGAGGCCGTCGGTTCTACAATGAGCAGTTCTTC

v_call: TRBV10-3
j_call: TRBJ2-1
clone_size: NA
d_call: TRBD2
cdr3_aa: CAISGGTSGAYNEQFF
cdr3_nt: TGTGCCATCAGTGGAGGGACTAGCGGGGCCTACAATGAGCAGTTCTTC

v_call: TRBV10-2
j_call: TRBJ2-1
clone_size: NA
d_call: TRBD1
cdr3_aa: CASREDRSSYNEQFF
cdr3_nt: TGCGCCAGCAGGGAGGACAGGAGCTCCTACAATGAGCAGTTCTTC

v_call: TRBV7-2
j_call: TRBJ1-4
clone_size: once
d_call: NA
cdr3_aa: CASSLAPAQREKLFF
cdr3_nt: TGTGCCAGCAGCTTAGCCCCGGCCCAGCGGGAAAAACTGTTTTTT

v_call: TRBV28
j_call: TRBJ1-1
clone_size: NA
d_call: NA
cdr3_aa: CASSLIGGIDTEAFF
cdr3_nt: TGTGCCAGCAGTTTAATAGGGGGTATAGACACTGAAGCTTTCTTT

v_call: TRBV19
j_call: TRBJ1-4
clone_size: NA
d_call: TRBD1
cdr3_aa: CASSTDRGNEKLFF
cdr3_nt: TGTGCCAGTAGTACGGACAGGGGGAATGAAAAACTGTTTTTT

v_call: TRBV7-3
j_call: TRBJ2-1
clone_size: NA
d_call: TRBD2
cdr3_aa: CASSAVSGSYNEQFF
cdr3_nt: TGTGCCAGCAGCGCAGTTAGCGGGAGCTACAATGAGCAGTTCTTC

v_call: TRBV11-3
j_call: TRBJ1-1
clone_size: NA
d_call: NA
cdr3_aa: CASSSQVTVEAFF
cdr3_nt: TGTGCCAGCAGCTCACAGGTGACCGTTGAAGCTTTCTTT

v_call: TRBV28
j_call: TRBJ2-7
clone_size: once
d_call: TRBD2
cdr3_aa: CASSSPSGRFYEQYF
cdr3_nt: TGTGCCAGCAGTTCCCCTAGCGGGAGGTTCTACGAGCAGTACTTC

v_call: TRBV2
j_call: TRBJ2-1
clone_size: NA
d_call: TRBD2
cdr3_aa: CASSLLAGGYNEQFF
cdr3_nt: TGTGCCAGCAGCCTACTAGCGGGAGGTTACAATGAGCAGTTCTTC

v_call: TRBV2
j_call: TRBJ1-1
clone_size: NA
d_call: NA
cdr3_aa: CAKEGGLF
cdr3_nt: TGTGCGAAGGAGGGGGGGCTCTTT

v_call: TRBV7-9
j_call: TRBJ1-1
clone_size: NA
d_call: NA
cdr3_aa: CASRPDGGAEAFF
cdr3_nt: TGTGCCAGCAGACCTGACGGGGGGGCTGAAGCTTTCTTT

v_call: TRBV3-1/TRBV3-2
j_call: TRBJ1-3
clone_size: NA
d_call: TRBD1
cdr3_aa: CASSLLPGQGPSSGNTIYF
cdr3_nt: TGTGCCAGCAGCCTCCTCCCGGGACAGGGACCGAGCTCTGGAAACACCATATATTTT

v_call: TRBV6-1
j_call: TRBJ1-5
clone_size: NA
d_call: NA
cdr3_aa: CASSQGRENGNQPQHF
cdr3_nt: TGTGCCAGCAGTCAAGGGCGGGAAAATGGCAATCAGCCCCAGCATTTT

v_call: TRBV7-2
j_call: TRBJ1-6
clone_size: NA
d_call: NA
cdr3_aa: CASSLVMGGSYNSPLHF
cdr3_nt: TGTGCCAGCAGCTTAGTCATGGGGGGCTCCTATAATTCACCCCTCCACTTT

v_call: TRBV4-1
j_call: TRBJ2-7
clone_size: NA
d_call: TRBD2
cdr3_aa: CASSLGRLAGHEQYF
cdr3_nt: TGCGCCAGCAGCCTTGGGAGGCTAGCGGGACATGAGCAGTACTTC

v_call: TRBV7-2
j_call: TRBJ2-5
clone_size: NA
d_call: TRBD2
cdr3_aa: CASSLGLAGGTQYF
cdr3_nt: TGTGCCAGCAGCCTTGGACTAGCGGGGGGGACCCAGTACTTC

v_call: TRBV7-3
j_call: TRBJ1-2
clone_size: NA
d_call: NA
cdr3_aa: CASSPLPDRINYGYTF
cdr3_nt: TGTGCCAGCAGCCCCCTCCCCGACAGGATTAACTATGGCTACACCTTC

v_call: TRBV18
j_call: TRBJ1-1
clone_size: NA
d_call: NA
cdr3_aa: CASSPFTDNTEAFF
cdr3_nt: TGTGCCAGCTCACCATTCACAGACAACACTGAAGCTTTCTTT

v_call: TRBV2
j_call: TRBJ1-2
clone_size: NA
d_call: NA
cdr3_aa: CASTQATPGGYTF
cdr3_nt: TGTGCCAGCACCCAGGCAACTCCGGGGGGCTACACCTTC

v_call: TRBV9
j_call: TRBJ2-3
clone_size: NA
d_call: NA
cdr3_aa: CASSGLQVGTDTQYF
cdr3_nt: TGTGCCAGCAGCGGTTTGCAGGTGGGCACAGATACGCAGTATTTT

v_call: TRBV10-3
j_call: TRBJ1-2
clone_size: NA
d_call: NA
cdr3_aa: CAIRKDSFYGYTF
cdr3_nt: TGTGCCATCAGAAAGGACAGCTTCTATGGCTACACCTTC

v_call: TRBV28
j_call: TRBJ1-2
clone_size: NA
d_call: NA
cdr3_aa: CASTPFRQGPYGYTF
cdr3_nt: TGTGCCAGCACCCCCTTTAGGCAGGGCCCCTATGGCTACACCTTC

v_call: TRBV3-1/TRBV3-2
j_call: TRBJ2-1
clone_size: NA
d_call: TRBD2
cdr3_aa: CASSSSGRVYNEQFF
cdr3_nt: TGTGCCAGCAGCTCTAGCGGGAGGGTGTACAATGAGCAGTTCTTC

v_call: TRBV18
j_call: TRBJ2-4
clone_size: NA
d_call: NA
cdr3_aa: CASSQQTVENIQYF
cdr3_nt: TGTGCCAGCTCACAACAGACAGTAGAAAACATTCAGTACTTC

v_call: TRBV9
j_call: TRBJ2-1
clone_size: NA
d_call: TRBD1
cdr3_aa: CASSVGQGAYNEQFF
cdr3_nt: TGTGCCAGCAGCGTCGGACAGGGGGCCTACAATGAGCAGTTCTTC

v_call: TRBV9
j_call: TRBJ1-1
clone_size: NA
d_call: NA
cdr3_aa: CASSRGAEGVNTEAFF
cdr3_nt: TGTGCCAGCAGCCGGGGGGCGGAGGGCGTCAACACTGAAGCTTTCTTT

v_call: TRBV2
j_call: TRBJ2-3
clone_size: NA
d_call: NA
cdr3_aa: CASSTESTDTQYF
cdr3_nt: TGTGCCAGCAGTACGGAGAGCACAGATACGCAGTATTTT

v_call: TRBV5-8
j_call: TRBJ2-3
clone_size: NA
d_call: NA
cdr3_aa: CASSGTGLITDTQYF
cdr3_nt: TGTGCCAGCAGCGGCACGGGACTTATCACAGATACGCAGTATTTT

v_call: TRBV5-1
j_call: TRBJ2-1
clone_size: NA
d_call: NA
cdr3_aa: CASSSTWVDEQFF
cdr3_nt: TGCGCCAGCAGCTCGACTTGGGTGGATGAGCAGTTCTTC

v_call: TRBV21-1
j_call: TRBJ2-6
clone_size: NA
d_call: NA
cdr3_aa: CARARQILTISGANVLTF
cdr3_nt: TGTGCCAGAGCCCGACAGATCCTAACCATCTCTGGGGCCAACGTCCTGACTTTC

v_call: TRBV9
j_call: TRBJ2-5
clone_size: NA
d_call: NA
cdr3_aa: CASSVDPARETQYF
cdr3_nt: TGTGCCAGCAGCGTAGACCCAGCGAGGGAGACCCAGTACTTC

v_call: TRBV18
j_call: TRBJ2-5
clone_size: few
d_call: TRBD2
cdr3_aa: CASSSGLAGVETQYF
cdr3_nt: TGTGCCAGCTCCTCCGGCCTAGCGGGAGTAGAGACCCAGTACTTC

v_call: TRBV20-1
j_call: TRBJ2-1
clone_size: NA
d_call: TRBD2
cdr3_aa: CSATDSGSLGNEQFF
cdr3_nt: TGCAGTGCTACTGATAGCGGGAGTCTCGGAAATGAGCAGTTCTTC

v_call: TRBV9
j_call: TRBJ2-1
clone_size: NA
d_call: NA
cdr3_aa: CASSSRTPSVEQFF
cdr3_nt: TGTGCCAGCAGCTCCCGGACTCCTTCAGTCGAGCAGTTCTTC

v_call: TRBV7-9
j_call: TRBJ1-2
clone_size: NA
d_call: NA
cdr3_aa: CASSLAAQDYGYTF
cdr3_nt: TGTGCCAGCAGCTTAGCCGCGCAGGACTATGGCTACACCTTC

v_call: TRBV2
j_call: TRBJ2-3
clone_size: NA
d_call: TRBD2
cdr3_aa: CAVVVAGSTDTQYF
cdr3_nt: TGTGCCGTCGTTGTAGCGGGAAGCACAGATACGCAGTATTTT

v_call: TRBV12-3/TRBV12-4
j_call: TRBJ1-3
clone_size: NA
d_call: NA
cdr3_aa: CASRLQGNTIYF
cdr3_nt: TGTGCCAGCAGGCTCCAGGGAAACACCATATATTTT

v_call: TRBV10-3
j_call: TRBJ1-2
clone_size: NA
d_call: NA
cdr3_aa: CAISEQANLGYGYTF
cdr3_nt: TGTGCCATCAGTGAGCAGGCTAATCTCGGCTATGGCTACACCTTC

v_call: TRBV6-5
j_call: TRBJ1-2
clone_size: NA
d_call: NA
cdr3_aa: CASRKQGTPNYGYTF
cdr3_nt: TGTGCCAGCAGGAAACAGGGAACTCCTAACTATGGCTACACCTTC

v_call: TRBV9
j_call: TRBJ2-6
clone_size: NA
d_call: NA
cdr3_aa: CASSVALGGGANVLTF
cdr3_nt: TGTGCCAGCAGCGTAGCTCTCGGGGGTGGGGCCAACGTCCTGACTTTC

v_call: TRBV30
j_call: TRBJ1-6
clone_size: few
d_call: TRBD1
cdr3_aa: CAWSEGTGINSPLHF
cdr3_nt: TGTGCCTGGAGTGAGGGGACAGGGATTAATTCACCCCTCCACTTT

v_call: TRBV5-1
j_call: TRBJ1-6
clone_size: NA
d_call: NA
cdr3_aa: CASSWAPTAHNSPLHF
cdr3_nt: TGCGCCAGCAGCTGGGCACCGACAGCCCATAATTCACCCCTCCACTTT

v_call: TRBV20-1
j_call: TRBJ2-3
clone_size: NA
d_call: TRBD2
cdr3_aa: CSASPLAGTDTQYF
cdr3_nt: TGCAGTGCTAGTCCACTAGCGGGGACAGATACGCAGTATTTT

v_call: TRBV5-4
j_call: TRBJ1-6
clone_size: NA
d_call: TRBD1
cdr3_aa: CASSSGTGGSPLHF
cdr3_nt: TGTGCCAGCAGCTCCGGGACAGGGGGTTCACCCCTCCACTTT

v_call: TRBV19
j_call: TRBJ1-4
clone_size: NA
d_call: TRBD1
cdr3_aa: CASSIRTGANEKLFF
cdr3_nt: TGTGCCAGTAGTATCCGGACAGGAGCAAATGAAAAACTGTTTTTT

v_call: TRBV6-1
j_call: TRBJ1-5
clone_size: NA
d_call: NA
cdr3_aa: CASSEGRGQPQHF
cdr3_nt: TGTGCCAGCAGTGAGGGCAGGGGCCAGCCCCAGCATTTT

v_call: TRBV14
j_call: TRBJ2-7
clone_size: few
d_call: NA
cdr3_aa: CASSFNIREQYF
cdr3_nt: TGTGCCAGCAGCTTTAATATTCGCGAGCAGTACTTC

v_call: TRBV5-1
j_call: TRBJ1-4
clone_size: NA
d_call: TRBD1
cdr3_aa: CASSETGGNEKLFF
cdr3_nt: TGCGCCAGCAGCGAAACAGGGGGTAATGAAAAACTGTTTTTT